These 26 T cell receptor beta chains came from one sample sequenced in a study of T-cell reconstitution after alpha-beta-depleted transplantation in children. Construction of the TCRbeta library involved unique molecular identifiers. From the PCR reads, TCRdb called clonotypes with MiXCR, one entry per CDR3 protein. The repertoire consists of fewer than 700,000 distinct CDR3 sequences, with over 10% occurring once and the leading ten covering 2.2%. Material: PBMCs, mostly from graft donor cells, obtained 360 days after TCRalphabeta/CD19-depleted stem cell transplant. Receptors were obtained from a male patient younger than 18 who had a stem cell transplant for acute myeloid leukemia, so the T cells may come from the graft donor.

The table lists this clonotype with a few counts. V gene TRBV7-9 combines with J gene TRBJ2-7; D assignment may be TRBD1 or TRBD2 (5 bases each). Trimming left V 5 bases short and J 5 bases short, with 16 bases between. The CDR3 has 14 amino acids. Germline CDR1 is SEHNR and CDR2 is FQNEAQ (reference sequence). CDR3 sequence (DNA): TGTGCCAGCAGCCGGGACGGGCCCCGCGACGAGCAGTACTTC. The encoded protein is CASSRDGPRDEQYF. Full variable domain (outside the CDR3, taken from reference TRBV7-9 and TRBJ2-7): DTGVSQNPRHKITKRGQNVTFRCDPISEHNRLYWYRQTLGQGPEFLTYFQNEAQLEKSRLLSDRFSAERPKGSFSTLEIQRTEQGDSAMYLCASSRDGPRDEQYFGPGTRLTVT.

The chain carries TRBV7-8 and TRBJ2-7; 16 bases agree with TRBD2. The CDR3 contains 17 residues. J gave up 5 bases and V 5 bases, and 9 bases lay outside the gene matches. From germline, CDR1 is SGHVS and CDR2 FQNEAQ. CDR3: CASSPRGLAGGPHEQYF. In DNA form, the CDR3 reads TGTGCCAGCAGCCCCCGGGGACTAGCGGGAGGGCCGCACGAGCAGTACTTC. The whole variable domain, remainder taken from reference TRBV7-8 and TRBJ2-7, is GAGVSQSPRYKVAKRGQDVALRCDPISGHVSLFWYQQALGQGPEFLTYFQNEAQLDKSGLPSDRFFAERPEGSVSTLKIQRTQQEDSAVYLCASSPRGLAGGPHEQYFGPGTRLTVT.

This clonotype appeared many times. V gene TRBV29-1 combines with J gene TRBJ2-5; 11 bases agree with TRBD2. Germline V gene lookup returns CDR1 SQVTM and CDR2 ANQGSEA. The trim removed 6 bases at V and 2 bases at J, leaving 5 bases unmatched. This CDR3 spans 14 amino acids. CDR3 sequence: CSVTGLADQETQYF. As DNA, the CDR3 is TGCAGCGTGACGGGACTAGCGGATCAAGAGACCCAGTACTTC.

The genes are TRBV7-3 and TRBJ2-7; D is undetermined. Deletions cut 5 bases from V and 3 bases from J, with 11 bases between. The CDR3 contains 13 residues. The V gene's germline CDR1 is SGHTA and CDR2 FQGTGA. CDR3 in amino acids: CASSPTDIYEQYF. DNA for the CDR3: TGTGCCAGCAGCCCAACGGATATCTACGAGCAGTACTTC. The full variable domain, its missing parts supplied by reference TRBV7-3 and TRBJ2-7, is GAGVSQTPSNKVTEKGKYVELRCDPISGHTALYWYRQSLGQGPEFLIYFQGTGAADDSGLPNDRFFAVRPEGSVSTLKIQRTERGDSAVYLCASSPTDIYEQYFGPGTRLTVT.

As concerns this clonotype: A much larger clone differs from this one at a single base, so this may be a read error. The chain links TRBV12-3 or TRBV12-4 to TRBJ2-1, with 12 bases lining up with TRBD2. The length of the CDR3 is 15 residues. The CDR3, as DNA: TGTTCCAGCAATAGACTAGCGGGAGTGGTCAATGAGCAGTTCTTC. Residues: CSSNRLAGVVNEQFF.

The gene calls are TRBV30 and TRBJ1-2, with unresolved D. The CDR3 extends over 14 amino acids. Deletions cut 5 bases from V and 5 bases from J, with 18 bases between. Germline V gene sequence: CDR1 GTSNPN, CDR2 SVGIG (reference sequence). The CDR3, as DNA: TGTGCCTGGGGTGCGGGTCCAGCTGCTTATGGCTACACCTTC. Translated, it gives CAWGAGPAAYGYTF.

This clonotype was seen a handful of times. The genes are TRBV29-1 and TRBJ1-5; TRBD1 matches at 11 bases. Trimming at V came to 5 bases and at J to 1 base, leaving 1 base not matched to a gene. The CDR3 runs 14 residues. Per the germline V gene, CDR1 is SQVTM and CDR2 is ANQGSEA. For the CDR3, the DNA is TGCAGCGTTAGGACAGGGGGCAGCAATCAGCCCCAGCATTTT. Its protein is CSVRTGGSNQPQHF.

This clonotype was seen ten or more times. The rearrangement links TRBV28 to TRBJ2-3; 10 positions match TRBD2. The CDR3 length is 15 residues. Germline V gene sequence: CDR1 MDHEN, CDR2 SYDVKM. The ends lost 2 bases at V and 2 bases at J; junction bases unmatched: 1. The chain's CDR3 is CASSLSGGVTDTQYF. The CDR3 DNA reads TGTGCCAGCAGTTTAAGCGGGGGGGTCACAGATACGCAGTATTTT. The variable domain in full, with the rest retrieved from reference TRBV28 and TRBJ2-3, is DVKVTQSSRYLVKRTGEKVFLECVQDMDHENMFWYRQDPGLGLRLIYFSYDVKMKEKGDIPEGYSVSREKKERFSLILESASTNQTSMYLCASSLSGGVTDTQYFGPGTRLTVL.

The chain links TRBV25-1 to TRBJ2-1; D is possibly TRBD2 (6 bases). Deletions cut 8 bases from V and 10 bases from J, with 12 bases between. This CDR3 region has 11 residues. CDR1 is MGHDK and CDR2 is SYGVNS in the germline V gene. DNA for the CDR3: TGTGCCAGCTCGGGACTTTGGGAGCAGTTCTTC. Protein product: CASSGLWEQFF. Based on the CDR3 plus reference TRBV25-1 and TRBJ2-1, the full variable domain is EADIYQTPRYLVIGTGKKITLECSQTMGHDKMYWYQQDPGMELHLIHYSYGVNSTEKGDLSSESTVSRIRTEHFPLTLESARPSHTSQYLCASSGLWEQFFGPGTRLTVL.

This CDR3 is CATAYGLSYNEQFF. CDR3 nucleotide sequence: TGTGCCACAGCCTACGGCTTGTCCTACAATGAGCAGTTCTTC. The rearrangement joins TRBV6-2 or TRBV6-3 to TRBJ2-1; D not resolved. CDR3 length: 14 amino acids. Germline CDR1 is MNHEY and CDR2 is SVGEGT. V shed 10 bases and J shed 1 base, with 14 bases lying between them.

This chain links TRBV6-8 with TRBJ2-2, with 9 bases identical to TRBD1. From germline, CDR1 is MNHGY and CDR2 SAAAGT. The CDR3 is made up of 16 amino acids. Losses at the gene ends were 4 bases for V and 4 bases for J; bases not matched to a gene: 7. The CDR3 sequence is CASSCTDRGSTGELFF. The DNA of the CDR3 is TGTGCCAGCAGTTGCACCGACAGGGGGAGCACCGGGGAGCTGTTTTTT.

The chain recombines TRBV4-3 with TRBJ1-5, with 8 nucleotides matching TRBD1. Losses at the gene ends were 0 bases for V and 7 bases for J; bases not matched to a gene: 8. The CDR3 sequence is 16 residues long. CDR1 and CDR2 from the germline V gene are LGHNA and YSLEER. The CDR3 bases are TGCGCCAGCAGCCAAGATAAGGGAACAGGGGGGCAGCCCCAGCATTTT. This codes for CASSQDKGTGGQPQHF.

V and J are TRBV28 and TRBJ2-5; either TRBD1 or TRBD2 may supply D (5 bases each). The germline V gene encodes CDR1 MDHEN and CDR2 SYDVKM. V gave up 2 bases and J gave up 13 bases, with 17 bases separating them. The CDR3 length is 13 residues. The CDR3 loop reads CASSLGDRDRSYF. CDR3 sequence (DNA): TGTGCCAGCAGTTTAGGGGACCGGGACCGTTCGTACTTC.

This clonotype was seen only a few times. V is TRBV20-1 and J is TRBJ2-3; 7 bases align to TRBD2. The CDR3 totals 16 residues. The junction had 14 bases not matched to a gene; V was cut back by 4 bases and J by 4 bases. Germline assignment: CDR1 DFQATT and CDR2 SNEGSKA (reference sequence). The CDR3 loop reads CSATGGNGNPADTQYF. The CDR3 DNA is TGCAGTGCTACGGGGGGAAATGGGAATCCAGCAGATACGCAGTATTTT.

This clonotype was observed a few times. This chain links TRBV4-3 with TRBJ2-6, with 10 bases aligning to TRBD1. The CDR3 runs to 18 residues. Trimming at V came to 1 base and at J to 2 bases, leaving 5 bases not matched to a gene. CDR1 and CDR2 (germline): LGHNA, YSLEER. The CDR3 loop is CASSQAGQGIPGANVLTF. The DNA of the CDR3 is TGCGCCAGCAGCCAAGCGGGACAGGGGATCCCTGGGGCCAACGTCCTGACTTTC.

The chain has TRBV28 and TRBJ1-2; TRBD1 might be the D (6 bases). The CDR3 runs to 13 residues. Trimming took 7 bases from V and 4 from J, leaving 13 bases between them. Per the germline V gene, CDR1 is MDHEN and CDR2 is SYDVKM. CDR3 nucleotide sequence: TGTGCCAGCACCTACGGGACATTCTATGGCTACACCTTC. Its translation: CASTYGTFYGYTF.

In its sample, this clonotype was seen many times. The chain carries TRBV3-1 and TRBJ2-5, with TRBD2 matching 7 bases. V shed 1 base, J shed 5 bases, and the junction held 7 bases outside the gene matches. Germline-derived CDR1 and CDR2 are LGHDT and YNNKEL (reference sequence). The length of the CDR3 is 15 residues. The CDR3 region is CASSQGLTSRETQYF. The CDR3 region has the DNA TGTGCCAGCAGCCAAGGGTTGACTAGCAGGGAGACCCAGTACTTC.

This sequence joins TRBV3-1 and TRBJ2-1; TRBD1 aligns across 8 bases. The CDR3 runs to 15 residues. The trim removed 0 bases at V and 12 bases at J, leaving 10 bases unmatched. Per germline, CDR1 LGHDT and CDR2 YNNKEL (reference sequence). The CDR3 loop is CASSQDRDRGKGQFF. The CDR3 DNA follows: TGTGCCAGCAGCCAAGATCGCGACAGGGGCAAGGGGCAGTTCTTC.

The chain is built from TRBV4-3 and TRBJ2-5, with a possible D match to TRBD1 (5 bases). The V and J ends lost 0 bases and 5 bases respectively, with 19 bases between them. This CDR3 spans 17 amino acids. Germline values: CDR1 LGHNA, CDR2 YSLEER. The CDR3 spells CASSQEPDSRSQETQYF. CDR3 DNA sequence: TGCGCCAGCAGCCAAGAGCCAGACAGCCGCTCCCAGGAGACCCAGTACTTC.

This clonotype was counted at least ten times. The chain uses TRBV12-3 or TRBV12-4 and TRBJ2-7, with TRBD1 identical over 9 bases. CDR3 length equals 14 residues. V was pared by 3 bases and J by 5 bases, with 5 bases of the junction left unmatched. The CDR3: CASSLSGTGNEQYF. DNA for the CDR3: TGTGCCAGCAGTTTGTCCGGGACAGGGAACGAGCAGTACTTC.

A few counts support this clonotype. The rearrangement links TRBV20-1 to TRBJ2-1; 10 nucleotides agree with TRBD2. From germline, CDR1 is DFQATT and CDR2 SNEGSKA (reference sequence). CDR3 length equals 14 residues. With V trimmed by 5 bases and J by 4 bases, 5 bases remained unmatched. Here the CDR3 DNA reads TGCAGTGCTCAGACTAGCGGGCGGTACAATGAGCAGTTCTTC. It yields the protein CSAQTSGRYNEQFF.

This chain links TRBV29-1 with TRBJ2-7; 10 bases agree with TRBD1. The junction had 4 bases not matched to a gene; V was cut back by 6 bases and J by 5 bases. This CDR3 region has 12 residues. The germline V gene has CDR1 SQVTM and CDR2 ANQGSEA. The CDR3 here is CSVLTGGNEQYF. DNA of the CDR3: TGCAGCGTCCTGACAGGGGGCAACGAGCAGTACTTC.

This clonotype was seen repeatedly, ten times or more. The rearrangement uses TRBV20-1 and TRBJ2-3; tentatively, D is TRBD1 (5 bases). The CDR3 spans 13 residues. V was pared by 6 bases and J by 2 bases, with 12 bases between. Germline V gene lookup returns CDR1 DFQATT and CDR2 SNEGSKA (reference sequence). CDR3 loop: CSASGHSTDTQYF. The CDR3 DNA reads as TGCAGTGCCTCTGGACATTCCACAGATACGCAGTATTTT.

This clonotype appeared a few times. The chain carries TRBV20-1 and TRBJ2-7; a weak D match, TRBD2 (5 bases). In germline, CDR1 is DFQATT, CDR2 SNEGSKA (reference sequence). The CDR3 is made up of 15 amino acids. V was cut by 7 bases and J by 3 bases, with 22 bases left in between. The CDR3: CSVQTERAVFYEQYF. For the CDR3, the DNA is TGCAGTGTTCAGACCGAACGAGCGGTTTTCTACGAGCAGTACTTC.

This chain joins TRBV20-1 and TRBJ2-1; D not resolved. The CDR3 has 13 amino acids. The V gene lost 4 bases and the J gene lost 9 bases, with 16 bases spanning the gap. Germline CDR1 is DFQATT and CDR2 is SNEGSKA (reference sequence). CDR3 sequence: CSATSKGFGEQFF. CDR3 DNA sequence: TGCAGTGCTACTAGTAAAGGGTTTGGTGAGCAGTTCTTC.

This clonotype was seen a handful of times. The chain employs TRBV6-2 or TRBV6-3 and TRBJ2-2; 8 bases map to TRBD2. This CDR3 is built from 17 residues. V lost 2 bases, J lost 3 bases, and 8 bases stayed unmatched. Germline V gene lookup returns CDR1 MNHEY and CDR2 SVGEGT. CDR3 region: CASSYPPAGGYTGELFF. DNA for the CDR3: TGTGCCAGCAGTTACCCCCCCGCGGGAGGCTACACCGGGGAGCTGTTTTTT.